This record covers a single T cell receptor beta chain. Its specific antigen is unknown. Base qualities were left out, and no much larger clone turns up one base away. This entry comes from a study of shared clonotypes between healthy human individuals (dated by TCRdb to 2020 to 2022). General notes on the study: Three men and a couple of women, aged 18 to 49 years, made up the cohort. Leukapheresis yielded between about 0.9 and 8.9 billion PBMCs per donor. To estimate repertoire size and how much clonotypes are shared between individuals, the study performed deep sequencing of blood TCR repertoires from about five healthy adults. For each donor, CD4 naive and CD4 memory were each given three plates, CD8 naive was given two plates, and CD8 memory was given one plate. To increase sequencing depth and limit assay-specific biases, TCR repertoire library preparation and sequencing were carried out by different laboratories using diverse techniques. General study outcomes and caveats: About 5% of naive CD4, roughly 3.5% of naive CD8, about 2.1% of memory CD4, and 0.35% to 0.4% of memory CD8 clonotypes were shared across several donors. Pairwise subsampling led to the expectation that sequencing depth would affect the degree of clonotype sharing among donors. Higher generation probabilities were observed for clonotypes shared by all four sorted-subset donors than for non-shared clonotypes. The small number of donors limited the genetic and exposure-history diversity represented. Incomplete sequencing was indicated by rarefaction of sorted-subset datasets, despite the large sequencing depth. Only blood was sampled, and tissue TCR repertoires likely differ from those in blood. Naive subsets generally had larger estimated clonotype richness than memory subsets did.

Donors were healthy HIV-negative adults with no recently reported acute infections or vaccinations. Only Caucasian adults living in Nashville, Tennessee, USA were represented among the donors. Magnetic negative selection was used to enrich CD4+ T cells, after which naive cells were positively selected on CD45RA and the negative fraction became the memory subset. After blood collection by leukapheresis, PBMCs were isolated using Ficoll-Histopaque density gradient centrifugation and then cryopreserved in the vapor phase of liquid nitrogen. Analytical flow cytometry was used to check the purity and quantity of every magnetically sorted T cell population. Genomic DNA was isolated from each sorted fraction and quantified by UV absorbance on a Nanodrop 2000c. Using the deep immunoSEQ assay, multiplex PCR amplified TCR CDR3 regions from genomic DNA. Extracted genomic DNA from each cell subset was distributed evenly across all wells of several immunoSEQ 96-well plates, and each plate was treated as a replicate. For sorted subsets, approximately 200 ng of genomic DNA, equivalent to some 33,000 T cell genomes, went into each replicate PCR. Purified libraries were quantified with a Qubit 3.0 fluorometer, sized on a Bioanalyzer 2100, and re-quantified with the KAPA Library Quantification kit. Each immunoSEQ 96-well plate was sequenced on its own single-read 150-cycle Illumina NextSeq 550 flow cell. As for the original processing: Because only junctional sequences without quality scores were contained in the immunoSEQ output, filtering matching that applied to full-length reads could not be performed. To assign V/J genes and CDR3, sequences were annotated using PyIR, a Python wrapper for IgBLAST v1.9, with IMGT germline references. Any read was removed if the V/J assignment was weak (E-value above 1e-6), the CDR3 was missing, or the read contained stop codons, out-of-frame junctions, or ambiguous translated residues. A V3J clonotype was defined by an identical inferred V gene, J gene, and CDR3 amino acid sequence. The percentage overlap between two repertoires was calculated by dividing the number of shared unique clonotypes by the size of the smaller repertoire. Repertoire richness was assessed with RTK rarefaction, the Chao1 estimator, and Recon v2.1 estimates of unobserved clonotypes. Generation probabilities were computed with OLGA for all TCRbeta clonotypes obtained by the gDNA method from four donors. TCRdb retrieved this table from immuneACCESS and kept in-frame rearrangements only. Not all clones are present; in checked studies, unresolved V genes account for under half, and no reason is known for the remainder. For V, J and clone size, that table is used; D and trimming come from the DNA. The sample table lists some 500,000 clones, about 96% of them with a count of one. Jointly, the top ten make up 0.05% to 0.08% of the sample.

Sequences were obtained from naive CD4+ T cells sorted from blood. Taken with the paper, the label for cell subset or site translates to: CD45RA+ positively selected. The TCR was taken from a woman under 40 in good health.

The CDR3 protein: CASSLVAERNEQFF. In nucleotides, the sequence is TGTGCCAGCAGCTTAGTAGCGGAGAGGAATGAGCAGTTCTTC. The rearrangement joined TRBV7-2 to TRBJ2-1, and possibly TRBD2, on 6 matching bases. Between the V and J ends, shortened by 1 base and 7 bases respectively, the junction contains 11 bases. Inclusive of the bounding cysteine and phenylalanine, the CDR3 is 14 residues long. Only the CDR3 portion is preserved as DNA: 42 bases, with reading frame beginning at the first base. CDR1 SGHTA and CDR2 FQGNSA were looked up in the germline V gene.